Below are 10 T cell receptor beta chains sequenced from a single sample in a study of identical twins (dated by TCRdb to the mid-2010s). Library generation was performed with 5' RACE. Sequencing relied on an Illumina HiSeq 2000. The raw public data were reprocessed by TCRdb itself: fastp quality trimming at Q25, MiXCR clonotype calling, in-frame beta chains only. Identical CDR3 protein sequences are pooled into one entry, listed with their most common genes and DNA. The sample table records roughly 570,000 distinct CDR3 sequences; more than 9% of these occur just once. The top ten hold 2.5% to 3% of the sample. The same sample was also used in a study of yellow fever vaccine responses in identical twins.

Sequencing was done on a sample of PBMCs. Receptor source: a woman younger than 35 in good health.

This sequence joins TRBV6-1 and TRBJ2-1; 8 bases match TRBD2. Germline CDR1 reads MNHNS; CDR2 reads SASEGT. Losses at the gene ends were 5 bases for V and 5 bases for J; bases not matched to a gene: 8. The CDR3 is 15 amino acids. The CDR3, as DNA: TGTGCCAGCAGTCGAAGCGGGGGCTGGGACAATGAGCAGTTCTTC. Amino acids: CASSRSGGWDNEQFF.

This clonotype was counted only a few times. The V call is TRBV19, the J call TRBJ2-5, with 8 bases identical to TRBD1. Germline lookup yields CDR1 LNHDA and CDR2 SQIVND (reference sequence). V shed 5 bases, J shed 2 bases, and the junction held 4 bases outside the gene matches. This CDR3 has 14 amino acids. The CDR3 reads CASSVRQGQETQYF. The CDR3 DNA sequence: TGTGCCAGTAGTGTCCGACAGGGGCAAGAGACCCAGTACTTC.

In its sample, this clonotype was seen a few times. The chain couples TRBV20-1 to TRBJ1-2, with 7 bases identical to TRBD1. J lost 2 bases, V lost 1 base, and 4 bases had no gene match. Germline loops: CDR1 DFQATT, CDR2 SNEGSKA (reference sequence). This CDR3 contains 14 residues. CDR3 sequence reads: CSARGGQVNYGYTF. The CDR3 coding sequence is TGCAGTGCTAGAGGCGGACAGGTCAACTATGGCTACACCTTC.

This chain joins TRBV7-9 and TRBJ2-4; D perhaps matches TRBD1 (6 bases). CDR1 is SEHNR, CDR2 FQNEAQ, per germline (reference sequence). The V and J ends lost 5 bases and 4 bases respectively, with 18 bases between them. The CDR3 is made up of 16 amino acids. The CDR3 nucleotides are TGTGCCAGCAGCCTCTCGACAGGAAAAGGGAAAAACATTCAGTACTTC. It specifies CASSLSTGKGKNIQYF.

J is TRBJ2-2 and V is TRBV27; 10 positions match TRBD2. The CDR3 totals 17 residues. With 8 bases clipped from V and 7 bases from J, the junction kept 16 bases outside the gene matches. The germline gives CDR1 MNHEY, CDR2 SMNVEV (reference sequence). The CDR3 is CASGRPGPSGRIGELFF. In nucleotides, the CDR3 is TGTGCCAGCGGACGGCCGGGGCCTAGCGGGAGAATCGGGGAGCTGTTTTTT.

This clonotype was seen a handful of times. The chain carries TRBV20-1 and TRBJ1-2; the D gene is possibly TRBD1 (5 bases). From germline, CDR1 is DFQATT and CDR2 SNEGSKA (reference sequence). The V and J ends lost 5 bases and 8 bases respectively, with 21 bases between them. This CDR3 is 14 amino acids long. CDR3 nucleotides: TGCAGTGCTGTACTAACCGGGACGGCGGTCGGCTACACCTTC. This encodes CSAVLTGTAVGYTF.

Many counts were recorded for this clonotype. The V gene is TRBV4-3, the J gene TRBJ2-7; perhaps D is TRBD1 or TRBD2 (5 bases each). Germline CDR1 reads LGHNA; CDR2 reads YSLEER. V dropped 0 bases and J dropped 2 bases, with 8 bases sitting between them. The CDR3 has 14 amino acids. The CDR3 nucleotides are TGCGCCAGCAGCCAAGAAATGGGGGCCTACGAGCAGTACTTC. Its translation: CASSQEMGAYEQYF.

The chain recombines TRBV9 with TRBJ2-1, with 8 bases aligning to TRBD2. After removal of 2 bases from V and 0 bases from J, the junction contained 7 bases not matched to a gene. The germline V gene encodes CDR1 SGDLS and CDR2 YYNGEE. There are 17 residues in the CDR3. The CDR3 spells CASSVSGGFSSYNEQFF. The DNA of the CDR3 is TGTGCCAGCAGCGTCAGCGGGGGCTTTAGCTCCTACAATGAGCAGTTCTTC.

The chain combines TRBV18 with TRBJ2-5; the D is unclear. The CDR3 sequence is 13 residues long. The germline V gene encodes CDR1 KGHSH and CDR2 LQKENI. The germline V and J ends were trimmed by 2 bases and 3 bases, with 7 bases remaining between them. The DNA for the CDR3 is TGTGCCAGCTCACCAAATGAAGAAGAGACCCAGTACTTC. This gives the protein CASSPNEEETQYF.

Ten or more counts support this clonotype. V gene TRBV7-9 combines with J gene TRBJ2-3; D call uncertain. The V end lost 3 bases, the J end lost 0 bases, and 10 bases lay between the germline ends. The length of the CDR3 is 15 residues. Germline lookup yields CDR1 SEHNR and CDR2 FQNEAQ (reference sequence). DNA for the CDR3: TGTGCCAGCAGCTTGGCGGAGCAGAGCACAGATACGCAGTATTTT. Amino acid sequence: CASSLAEQSTDTQYF.